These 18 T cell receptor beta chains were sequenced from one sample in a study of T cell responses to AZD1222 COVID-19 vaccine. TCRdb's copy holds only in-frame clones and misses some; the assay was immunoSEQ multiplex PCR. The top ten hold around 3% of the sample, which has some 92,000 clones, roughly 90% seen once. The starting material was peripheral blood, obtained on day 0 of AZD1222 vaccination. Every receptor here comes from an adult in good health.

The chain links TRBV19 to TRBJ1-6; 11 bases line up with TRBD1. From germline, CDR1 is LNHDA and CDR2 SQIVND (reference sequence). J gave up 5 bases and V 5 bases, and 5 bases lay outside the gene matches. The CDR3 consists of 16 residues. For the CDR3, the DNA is TGTGCCAGTAGTGTCCCGGGACAGGGGGATAATTCACCCCTCCACTTT. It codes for CASSVPGQGDNSPLHF.

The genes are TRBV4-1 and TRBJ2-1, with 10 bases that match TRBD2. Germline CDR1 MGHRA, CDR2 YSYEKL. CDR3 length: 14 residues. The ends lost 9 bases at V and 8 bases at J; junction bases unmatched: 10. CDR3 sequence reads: CASKGLAERDEQFF. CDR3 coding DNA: TGCGCCAGTAAAGGACTAGCGGAAAGAGATGAGCAGTTCTTC.

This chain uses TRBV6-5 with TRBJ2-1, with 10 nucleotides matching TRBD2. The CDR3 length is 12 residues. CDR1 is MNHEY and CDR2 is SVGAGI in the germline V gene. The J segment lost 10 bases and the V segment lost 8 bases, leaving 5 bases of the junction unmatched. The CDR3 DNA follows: TGTGCCAGCGGGGAGCGGGAGGGGGAGCAGTTCTTC. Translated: CASGEREGEQFF.

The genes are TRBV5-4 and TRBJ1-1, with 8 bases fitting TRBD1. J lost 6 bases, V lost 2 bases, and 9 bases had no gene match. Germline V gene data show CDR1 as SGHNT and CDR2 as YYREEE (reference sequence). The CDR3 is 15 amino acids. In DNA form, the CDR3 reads TGTGCCAGCAGCTTCCAAGGACAGGGAATCCCTGAAGCTTTCTTT. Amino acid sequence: CASSFQGQGIPEAFF.

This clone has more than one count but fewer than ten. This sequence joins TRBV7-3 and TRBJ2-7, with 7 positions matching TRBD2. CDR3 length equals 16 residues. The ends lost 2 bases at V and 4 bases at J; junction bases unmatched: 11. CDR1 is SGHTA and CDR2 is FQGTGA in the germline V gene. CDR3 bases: TGTGCCAGCAGCTTAGAAGGTGCGGGAGTGGCGTACGAGCAGTACTTC. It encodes CASSLEGAGVAYEQYF. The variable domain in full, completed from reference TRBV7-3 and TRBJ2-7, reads GAGVSQTPSNKVTEKGKYVELRCDPISGHTALYWYRQSLGQGPEFLIYFQGTGAADDSGLPNDRFFAVRPEGSVSTLKIQRTERGDSAVYLCASSLEGAGVAYEQYFGPGTRLTVT.

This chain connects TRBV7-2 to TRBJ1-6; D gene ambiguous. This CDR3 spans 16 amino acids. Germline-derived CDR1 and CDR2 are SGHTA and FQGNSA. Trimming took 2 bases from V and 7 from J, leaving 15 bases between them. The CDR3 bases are TGTGCCAGCAGCTTAACTTCCGCCTACAACAATTCACCCCTCCACTTT. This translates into CASSLTSAYNNSPLHF.

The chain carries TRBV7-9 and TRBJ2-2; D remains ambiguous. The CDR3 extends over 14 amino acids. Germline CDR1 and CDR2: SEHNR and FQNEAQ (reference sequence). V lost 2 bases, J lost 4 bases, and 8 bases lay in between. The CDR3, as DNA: TGTGCCAGCAGCTTAATACGGTCCACCGGGGAGCTGTTTTTT. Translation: CASSLIRSTGELFF.

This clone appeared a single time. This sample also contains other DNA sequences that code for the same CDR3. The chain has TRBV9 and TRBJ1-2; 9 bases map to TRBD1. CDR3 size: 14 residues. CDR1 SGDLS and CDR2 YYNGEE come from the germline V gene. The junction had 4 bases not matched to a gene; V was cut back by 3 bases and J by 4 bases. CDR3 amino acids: CASSGLGQGYGYTF. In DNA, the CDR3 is TGTGCCAGCAGCGGCCTGGGACAGGGCTATGGCTACACCTTC. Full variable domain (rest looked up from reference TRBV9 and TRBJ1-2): DSGVTQTPKHLITATGQRVTLRCSPRSGDLSVYWYQQSLDQGLQFLIQYYNGEERAKGNILERFSAQQFPDLHSELNLSSLELGDSALYFCASSGLGQGYGYTFGSGTRLTVV.

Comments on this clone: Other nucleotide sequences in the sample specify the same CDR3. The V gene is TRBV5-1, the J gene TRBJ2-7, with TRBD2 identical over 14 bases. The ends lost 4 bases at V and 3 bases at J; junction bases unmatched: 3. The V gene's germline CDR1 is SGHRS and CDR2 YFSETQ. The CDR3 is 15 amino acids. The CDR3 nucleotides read TGCGCCAGCAGCCCCGGACTAGCGGGAGGCTACGAGCAGTACTTC. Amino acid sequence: CASSPGLAGGYEQYF.

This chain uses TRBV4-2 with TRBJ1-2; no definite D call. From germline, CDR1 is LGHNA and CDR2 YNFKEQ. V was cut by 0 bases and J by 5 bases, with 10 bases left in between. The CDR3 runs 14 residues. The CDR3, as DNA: TGTGCCAGCAGCCAAGATCCGGGGAGTTATGGCTACACCTTC. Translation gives CASSQDPGSYGYTF.

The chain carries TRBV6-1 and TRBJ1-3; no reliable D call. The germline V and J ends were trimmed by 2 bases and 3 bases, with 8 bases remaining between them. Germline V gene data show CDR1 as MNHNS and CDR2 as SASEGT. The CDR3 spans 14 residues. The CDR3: CASSERWGGNTIYF. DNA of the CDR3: TGTGCCAGCAGTGAACGGTGGGGTGGAAACACCATATATTTT.

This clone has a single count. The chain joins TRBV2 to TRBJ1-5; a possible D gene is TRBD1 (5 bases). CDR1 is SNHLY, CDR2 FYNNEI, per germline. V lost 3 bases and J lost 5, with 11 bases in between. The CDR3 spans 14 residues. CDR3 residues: CASSEIRGDQPQHF. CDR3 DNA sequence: TGTGCCAGCAGTGAGATCCGGGGCGATCAGCCCCAGCATTTT.

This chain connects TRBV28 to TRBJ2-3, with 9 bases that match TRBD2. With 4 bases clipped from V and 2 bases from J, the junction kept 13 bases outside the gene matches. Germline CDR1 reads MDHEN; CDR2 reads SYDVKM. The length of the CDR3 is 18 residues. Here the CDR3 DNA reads TGTGCCAGCAGTTCCCCCCTTTCTAGCGGGGTCCTCACAGATACGCAGTATTTT. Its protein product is CASSSPLSSGVLTDTQYF.

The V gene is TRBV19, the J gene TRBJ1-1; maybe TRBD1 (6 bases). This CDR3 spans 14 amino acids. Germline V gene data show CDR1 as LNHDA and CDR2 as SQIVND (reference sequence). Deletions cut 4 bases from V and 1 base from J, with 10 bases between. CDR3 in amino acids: CASSTTGTNTEAFF. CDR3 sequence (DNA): TGTGCCAGTAGTACAACAGGGACGAACACTGAAGCTTTCTTT. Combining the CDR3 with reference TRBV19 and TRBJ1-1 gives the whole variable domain DGGITQSPKYLFRKEGQNVTLSCEQNLNHDAMYWYRQDPGQGLRLIYYSQIVNDFQKGDIAEGYSVSREKKESFPLTVTSAQKNPTAFYLCASSTTGTNTEAFFGQGTRLTVV.

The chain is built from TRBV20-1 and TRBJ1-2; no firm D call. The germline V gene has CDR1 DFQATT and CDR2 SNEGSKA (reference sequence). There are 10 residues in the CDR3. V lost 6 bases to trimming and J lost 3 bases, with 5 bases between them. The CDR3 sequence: CSARDYGYTF. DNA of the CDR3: TGCAGTGCAAGGGACTATGGCTACACCTTC.

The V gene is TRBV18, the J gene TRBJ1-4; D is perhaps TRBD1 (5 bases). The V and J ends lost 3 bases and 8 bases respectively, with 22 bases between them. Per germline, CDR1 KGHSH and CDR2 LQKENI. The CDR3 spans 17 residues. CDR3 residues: CASSPLPPGRVDEKLFF. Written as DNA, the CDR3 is TGTGCCAGCTCACCCCTCCCCCCGGGCAGGGTGGACGAAAAACTGTTTTTT. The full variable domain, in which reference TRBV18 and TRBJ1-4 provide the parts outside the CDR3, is NAGVMQNPRHLVRRRGQEARLRCSPMKGHSHVYWYRQLPEEGLKFMVYLQKENIIDESGMPKERFSAEFPKEGPSILRIQQVVRGDSAAYFCASSPLPPGRVDEKLFFGSGTQLSVL.

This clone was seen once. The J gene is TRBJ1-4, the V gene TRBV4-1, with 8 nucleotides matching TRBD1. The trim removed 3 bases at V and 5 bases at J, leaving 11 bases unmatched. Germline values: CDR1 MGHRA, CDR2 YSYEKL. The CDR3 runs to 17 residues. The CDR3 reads CASSQGETGGGNEKLFF. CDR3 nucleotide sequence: TGCGCCAGCAGCCAGGGCGAAACAGGGGGGGGGAATGAAAAACTGTTTTTT.

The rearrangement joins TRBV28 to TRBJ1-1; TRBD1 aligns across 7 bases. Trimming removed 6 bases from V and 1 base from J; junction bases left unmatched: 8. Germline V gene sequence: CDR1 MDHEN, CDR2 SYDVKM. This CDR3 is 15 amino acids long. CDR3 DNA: TGTGCCAGCAGAGTTTTAGGGACAGCGAACACTGAAGCTTTCTTT. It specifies CASRVLGTANTEAFF.